Below are 19 T cell receptor beta chains sequenced from a single sample in a study of spatial heterogeneity in lung cancer. Specified time point: sample taken at primary tumor resection. Frozen PBMC, nontumor lung or tumor provided whole RNA, which was sequenced unsorted. From the 5' RACE reads, TCRdb called clonotypes with MiXCR, one entry per CDR3 protein. The sample lists more than 85,000 distinct CDR3 sequences; approximately 8.2% were seen once. Sample: PBMCs, taken at surgery. The receptor set was obtained from a male donor with early-stage non-small cell lung cancer.

This clonotype was counted between two and nine times. This sequence joins TRBV2 and TRBJ1-3; D perhaps matches TRBD1 (6 bases). Trimming took 4 bases from V and 0 from J, leaving 7 bases between them. The CDR3 spans 14 residues. CDR1 is SNHLY, CDR2 FYNNEI, per germline. This CDR3 is CASSAQGSGNTIYF. The CDR3 DNA reads as TGTGCCAGCAGTGCACAGGGCTCTGGAAACACCATATATTTT.

This clonotype occurred many times. The chain joins TRBV6-6 to TRBJ2-5, with D perhaps TRBD1 or TRBD2 (5 bases each). The germline CDR1 and CDR2 sequences are MNHNY and SVGAGI (reference sequence). The V end lost 0 bases, the J end lost 4 bases, and 6 bases lay between the germline ends. The CDR3 spans 13 residues. The CDR3 sequence: CASSYSRGETQYF. The CDR3 DNA reads TGTGCCAGCAGTTACTCGAGGGGAGAGACCCAGTACTTC.

The chain employs TRBV4-2 and TRBJ2-3; 7 bases map to TRBD2. This CDR3 is built from 14 residues. V shed 4 bases and J 4 bases; nucleotides not matched to a gene: 5. CDR1 is LGHNA, CDR2 YNFKEQ, per germline. CDR3 DNA: TGTGCCAGCAGCCCCGCGGGAGTATCAGATACGCAGTATTTT. This codes for CASSPAGVSDTQYF.

This clonotype was seen more than once but under ten times. In DNA, the CDR3 is TGCGCCAGCAGCCGGAGTAGCCCTAGCACAGATACGCAGTATTTT. Protein product: CASSRSSPSTDTQYF. V and J are TRBV5-1 and TRBJ2-3; D ambiguous. Germline CDR1 reads SGHRS; CDR2 reads YFSETQ. Trimming stripped 4 bases from V and 0 bases from J, with 12 bases between. The CDR3 consists of 15 residues.

This clonotype was counted many times. The V call is TRBV29-1, the J call TRBJ1-1; D call uncertain. The CDR3 has 12 residues. V lost 3 bases and J lost 2, with 7 bases in between. Germline V gene lookup returns CDR1 SQVTM and CDR2 ANQGSEA. This CDR3 is CSVDWGNTEAFF. The CDR3 DNA is TGCAGCGTTGATTGGGGAAACACTGAAGCTTTCTTT.

This clonotype turned up a few times. The chain combines TRBV5-1 with TRBJ1-1; no firm D call. The CDR3 consists of 13 residues. The germline CDR1 and CDR2 sequences are SGHRS and YFSETQ. Trimming took 4 bases from V and 2 from J, leaving 9 bases between them. The CDR3, as DNA: TGCGCCAGCAGCGTGGACCCTAACACTGAAGCTTTCTTT. Translating it yields CASSVDPNTEAFF.

The V and J genes are TRBV5-1 and TRBJ2-3, with D unclear. The CDR3 spans 16 residues. In germline, CDR1 is SGHRS, CDR2 YFSETQ. V lost 1 base, J lost 1 base, and 13 bases lay in between. The CDR3 sequence: CASSLRAAQRTDTQYF. The CDR3 region has the DNA TGCGCCAGCAGCTTGCGGGCAGCCCAACGCACAGATACGCAGTATTTT.

At least ten counts were recorded for this clonotype. This chain uses TRBV7-7 with TRBJ2-7, with 8 bases that match TRBD1. The CDR3 loop spans 18 amino acids. Trimming at V came to 0 bases and at J to 2 bases, leaving 12 bases not matched to a gene. The germline V gene has CDR1 SSHAT and CDR2 FNYEAQ (reference sequence). CDR3 residues: CASSLALGARGLTYEQYF. The CDR3 DNA reads TGTGCCAGCAGCTTAGCGTTAGGGGCCAGGGGGCTTACCTACGAGCAGTACTTC. The full variable domain, in which reference TRBV7-7 and TRBJ2-7 provide the parts outside the CDR3, is GAGVSQSPRYKVTKRGQDVTLRCDPISSHATLYWYQQALGQGPEFLTYFNYEAQPDKSGLPSDRFSAERPEGSISTLTIQRTEQRDSAMYRCASSLALGARGLTYEQYFGPGTRLTVT.

There are many counts of this clonotype. The chain has TRBV28 and TRBJ2-2; the D is unclear. This CDR3 is built from 15 residues. CDR1 is MDHEN, CDR2 SYDVKM, per germline. Trimming pared 3 bases from V and 2 bases from J, leaving 10 bases between. CDR3 coding DNA: TGTGCCAGCAGTTTTACGTCAAGAAACACCGGGGAGCTGTTTTTT. Translating it yields CASSFTSRNTGELFF.

This clonotype was seen ten or more times. The chain joins TRBV7-9 to TRBJ2-5, with a tentative D call TRBD2 (6 bases). This CDR3 contains 14 residues. The germline gives CDR1 SEHNR, CDR2 FQNEAQ (reference sequence). The ends were cut back, 5 bases at V and 5 bases at J, with 15 bases in the middle. Here the CDR3 reads CASSRLEFGETQYF. DNA of the CDR3: TGTGCCAGCAGCCGACTAGAGTTTGGTGAGACCCAGTACTTC.

This clonotype was seen ten or more times. The chain joins TRBV7-9 to TRBJ2-5; 8 bases fit TRBD1. The CDR3 has 14 amino acids. Per the germline V gene, CDR1 is SEHNR and CDR2 is FQNEAQ (reference sequence). V trimming: 5 bases; J trimming: 1 base; junction bases outside the gene matches: 3. CDR3 nucleotide sequence: TGTGCCAGCAGCCGCGGACAGGGCCAAGAGACCCAGTACTTC. Amino acids: CASSRGQGQETQYF.

This chain links TRBV11-2 with TRBJ2-5; the D call may be TRBD1 or TRBD2 (5 bases each). Germline assignment: CDR1 SGHAT and CDR2 FQNNGV. The V and J ends lost 4 bases and 7 bases respectively, with 19 bases between them. The CDR3 length is 15 residues. This CDR3 reads CASSSSRGPAGTQYF. The CDR3 coding sequence is TGTGCCAGCAGCTCCTCGAGGGGCCCGGCGGGGACCCAGTACTTC.

This clonotype was observed many times. The rearrangement links TRBV2 to TRBJ2-6; D call uncertain. Trimming pared 6 bases from V and 0 bases from J, leaving 3 bases between. Germline CDR1 is SNHLY and CDR2 is FYNNEI. There are 13 residues in the CDR3. The CDR3 sequence: CASSVSGANVLTF. For the CDR3, the DNA is TGTGCCAGCAGCGTCTCTGGGGCCAACGTCCTGACTTTC.

This clonotype was seen only a few times. CDR3 in amino acids: CASSPLGLADGGELFF. In nucleotides, the CDR3 is TGCGCCAGCAGCCCGTTGGGACTAGCGGACGGCGGGGAGCTGTTTTTT. V gene TRBV5-1 combines with J gene TRBJ2-2; 11 nucleotides align to TRBD2. The CDR3 has 16 residues. CDR1 is SGHRS, CDR2 YFSETQ, per germline. V shed 4 bases and J 7 bases; nucleotides not matched to a gene: 9.

There are a few counts of this clonotype. The CDR3 DNA follows: TGTGCCAGCAGCTCCCCGGGAGGACTCAACGAGGGCCGGGAGCTGTTTTTT. Protein sequence: CASSSPGGLNEGRELFF. V gene TRBV7-6 combines with J gene TRBJ2-2; 7 bases are a match to TRBD2. CDR3 length: 17 residues. With 4 bases clipped from V and 9 bases from J, the junction kept 17 bases outside the gene matches. Germline assignment: CDR1 SGHVS and CDR2 FNYEAQ.

This clonotype was observed a few times. This chain joins TRBV9 and TRBJ2-2; 9 nucleotides align to TRBD1. The CDR3 runs 17 residues. Trimming cost V 4 bases and J 4 bases; bases outside gene matches: 11. Germline values: CDR1 SGDLS, CDR2 YYNGEE. The CDR3 is CASSPQGQGQSTGELFF. The CDR3 region has the DNA TGTGCCAGCAGCCCACAAGGACAGGGGCAGAGCACCGGGGAGCTGTTTTTT.

This clonotype has only a few counts. The chain carries TRBV25-1 and TRBJ1-4; 10 bases fit TRBD1. The V gene end was trimmed by 3 bases and the J gene end by 5 bases; junction bases not matched to a gene: 3. Germline CDR1 reads MGHDK; CDR2 reads SYGVNS. CDR3 size: 15 residues. CDR3 residues: CASSDPGQGNEKLFF. The CDR3 DNA follows: TGTGCCAGCAGTGACCCGGGACAGGGGAATGAAAAACTGTTTTTT.

This sequence joins TRBV7-6 and TRBJ1-6; D gene ambiguous. CDR1 SGHVS and CDR2 FNYEAQ come from the germline V gene. The CDR3 runs 16 residues. V lost 5 bases to trimming and J lost 0 bases, with 11 bases between them. In DNA, the CDR3 is TGTGCCAGCAGCCCGGTCGGGGACTCCTATAATTCACCCCTCCACTTT. As protein: CASSPVGDSYNSPLHF.

CDR3 nucleotides: TGTGCCAGCAGCTATGACAGGGGAGGAGAGACCCAGTACTTC. As protein: CASSYDRGGETQYF. The rearrangement joins TRBV6-5 to TRBJ2-5, with 8 nucleotides matching TRBD1. Germline V CDR1 and CDR2: MNHEY, SVGAGI. This CDR3 has 14 amino acids. Trimming at V came to 6 bases and at J to 4 bases, leaving 7 bases not matched to a gene.